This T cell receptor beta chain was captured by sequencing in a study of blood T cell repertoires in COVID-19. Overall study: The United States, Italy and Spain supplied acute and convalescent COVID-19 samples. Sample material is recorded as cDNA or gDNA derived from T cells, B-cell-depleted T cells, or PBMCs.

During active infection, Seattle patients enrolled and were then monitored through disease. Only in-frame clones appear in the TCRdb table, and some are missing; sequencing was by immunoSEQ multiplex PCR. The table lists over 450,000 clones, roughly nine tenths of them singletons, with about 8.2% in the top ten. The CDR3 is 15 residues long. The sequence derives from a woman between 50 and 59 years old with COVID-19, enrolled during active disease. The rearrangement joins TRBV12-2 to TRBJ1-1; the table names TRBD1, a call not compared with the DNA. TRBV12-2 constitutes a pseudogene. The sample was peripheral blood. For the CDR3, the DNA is TGTGCAAGTCGCTTAGTATGTCAGGGAATGGATGAAGCTTTCTTT. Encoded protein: CASRLVCQGMDEAFF.